This T cell receptor (beta chain) was captured by sequencing in a study of tumor-infiltrating lymphocytes in primary liver carcinoma. Overall study context: Read depth, roughly 3.5 to 7.13 million productive TCRbeta reads, did not differ significantly between tissues. General study findings and limits: Between tumor regions, pairs overlapped more than tumor-adjacent and tumor-blood pairs did.

Production of TCR beta cDNA used roughly 0.55 ug total RNA together with a constant-region primer. For TCR beta, libraries were produced by three nested multiplex PCR rounds using slightly modified ARM-PCR. From the multiplex PCR reads, TCRdb called clonotypes with MiXCR, one entry per CDR3 protein. The data hold 100,000 to 150,000 distinct CDR3 sequences, with 64% observed a single time. This clonotype has a handful of counts. Its cognate antigen is unknown. Co-extraction of RNA and DNA was performed on 20-30 mg of unsorted bulk tissue. Patients carried chronic HBV infection without prior treatment. Each tumor was sampled at four poles and its centre. This receptor was taken from a woman aged 55-69 years with primary liver carcinoma and hepatitis B virus infection. Sequencing was carried out using liver tumor tissue from sampling region 3. The subset is: tumor region T3, left-lateral pole.

CDR3 sequence: CASSSLLGVGSPLHF. In nucleotides, the CDR3 is TGTGCCAGCAGTAGCCTTCTGGGAGTTGGATCACCCCTCCACTTT. This chain links TRBV9 with TRBJ1-6; D unclear. Trimming stripped 5 bases from V and 10 bases from J, with 19 bases between. This CDR3 spans 15 amino acids. From germline, CDR1 is SGDLS and CDR2 YYNGEE.